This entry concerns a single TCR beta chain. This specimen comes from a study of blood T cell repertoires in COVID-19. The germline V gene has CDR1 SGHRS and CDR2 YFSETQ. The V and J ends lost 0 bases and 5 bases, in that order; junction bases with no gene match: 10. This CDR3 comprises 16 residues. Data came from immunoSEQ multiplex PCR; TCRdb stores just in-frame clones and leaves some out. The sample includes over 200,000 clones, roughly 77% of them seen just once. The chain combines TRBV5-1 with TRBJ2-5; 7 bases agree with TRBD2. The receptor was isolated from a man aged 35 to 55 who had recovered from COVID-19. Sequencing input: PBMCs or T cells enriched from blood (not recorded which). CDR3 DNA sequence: TGCGCCAGCAGCTTGGGGGGTCTAGCGGTCCGGGAGACCCAGTACTTC. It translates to CASSLGGLAVRETQYF.